The rows below give T cell receptor beta chains drawn from one sample of a study of blood T cell repertoires in COVID-19. Here immunoSEQ multiplex PCR was the method, and the copy in TCRdb shows in-frame clones only, minus some. The table has approximately 250,000 clones, 88% seen once. Sequenced sample: PBMCs or T cells enriched from blood (not recorded which). Source of these receptors: a woman between 40 and 50 years old with acute COVID-19. Each CDR3 is given with its conserved first and last residue. The order of the fields is clone size, V gene, D gene, J gene, CDR3 DNA, CDR3 protein. The D gene is left open where the match is weak. The size of a clone is reported for some rows only, either as once, few or many, or as a class for expanded clones.

size: NA; V: TRBV7-2; D: NA; J: TRBJ2-5; DNA: TGTGCCAGCAGCTTAGAGGCGGGGTGGGTACAAGAGACCCAGTACTTC; CDR3: CASSLEAGWVQETQYF
size: NA; V: TRBV7-2; D: NA; J: TRBJ1-2; DNA: TGTGCCAGCAGCTTAATCGCAGGGGCGAGCGGCTACACCTTC; CDR3: CASSLIAGASGYTF
size: NA; V: TRBV6-2/TRBV6-3; D: NA; J: TRBJ1-1; DNA: TGTGCCAGCAGTTACGGCGTCGAGGGAAACATGAACACTGAAGCTTTCTTT; CDR3: CASSYGVEGNMNTEAFF
size: NA; V: TRBV12-3/TRBV12-4; D: NA; J: TRBJ1-2; DNA: TGTGCCAGCAGTTTCGTCCCTCGGGAAGGCTACACCTTC; CDR3: CASSFVPREGYTF
size: NA; V: TRBV19; D: TRBD1; J: TRBJ2-7; DNA: TGTGCCAGTAGCCGACAGGGGTCCCACTACGAGCAGTACTTC; CDR3: CASSRQGSHYEQYF
size: NA; V: TRBV4-1; D: NA; J: TRBJ1-3; DNA: TGCGCCAGCAGCCAAGACTTAAACTCTGGAAACACCATATATTTT; CDR3: CASSQDLNSGNTIYF
size: NA; V: TRBV18; D: NA; J: TRBJ1-6; DNA: TGTGCCAGCTCACCCCAGAGGCGGGGTAATTCACCCCTCCACTTT; CDR3: CASSPQRRGNSPLHF
size: NA; V: TRBV5-1; D: NA; J: TRBJ2-1; DNA: TGCGCCAGCAGCTTGGGGAAGTGGGGCGGGGACAATGAGCAGTTCTTC; CDR3: CASSLGKWGGDNEQFF
size: NA; V: TRBV9; D: NA; J: TRBJ2-1; DNA: TGTGCCAGCAGCGTAGCTCCCCCGACAGTTGAGCAGTTCTTC; CDR3: CASSVAPPTVEQFF
size: NA; V: TRBV7-2; D: NA; J: TRBJ1-2; DNA: TGTGCCAGCAGCTTAACTCGGTCGGTGCTGGGCTACACCTTC; CDR3: CASSLTRSVLGYTF
size: NA; V: TRBV2; D: TRBD2; J: TRBJ2-1; DNA: TGTGCCAGCAGTGAAAGGATAGCGGGAGAGGAGCAGTTCTTC; CDR3: CASSERIAGEEQFF
size: NA; V: TRBV18; D: TRBD2; J: TRBJ2-1; DNA: TGTGCCAGCTCACCACCTAATGCGGGAGCTGACAATGAGCAGTTCTTC; CDR3: CASSPPNAGADNEQFF
size: NA; V: TRBV11-2; D: TRBD2; J: TRBJ2-2; DNA: TGTGCCAGCAGCTTAACTAGCGCGAACACCGGGGAGCTGTTTTTT; CDR3: CASSLTSANTGELFF
size: once; V: TRBV10-3; D: NA; J: TRBJ2-1; DNA: TGTGCCATCAGTGAGTCGGGGCGGCGTAATGAGCAGTTCTTC; CDR3: CAISESGRRNEQFF
size: NA; V: TRBV4-1; D: TRBD2; J: TRBJ2-5; DNA: TGCGCCAGCAGCCTCCTAGCGGGGGGGAAGACCCAGTACTTC; CDR3: CASSLLAGGKTQYF
size: NA; V: TRBV9; D: TRBD2; J: TRBJ2-1; DNA: TGTGCCAGCAGCGCCTCTGTGGGACTAGTTCCCGAGCAGTTCTTC; CDR3: CASSASVGLVPEQFF
size: NA; V: TRBV25-1; D: NA; J: TRBJ1-6; DNA: TGTGCCAGCAGTGAATCTTCGGGCTCCTATAATTCACCCCTCCACTTT; CDR3: CASSESSGSYNSPLHF
size: NA; V: TRBV5-7; D: NA; J: TRBJ2-7; DNA: TGTGCCAGCAGCCCGAGGGAACTCCCGGACGAGCAGTACTTC; CDR3: CASSPRELPDEQYF
size: NA; V: TRBV11-2; D: NA; J: TRBJ1-6; DNA: TGTGCCAGCAGCTTCGGAACCTTGGGGGCAAGCGATTCACCCCTCCACTTT; CDR3: CASSFGTLGASDSPLHF
size: NA; V: TRBV15; D: NA; J: TRBJ1-6; DNA: TGTGCCACCAGCAGAACGCCCCAGGGTATCCACTCACCCCTCCACTTT; CDR3: CATSRTPQGIHSPLHF
size: NA; V: TRBV29-1; D: NA; J: TRBJ1-4; DNA: TGCAGCGGCGGAGGGGTAGAAAAACTGTTTTTT; CDR3: CSGGGVEKLFF
size: NA; V: TRBV12-3/TRBV12-4; D: NA; J: TRBJ2-5; DNA: TGTGCCAGCAGCCACGACAGGAAAGAGACCCAGTACTTC; CDR3: CASSHDRKETQYF
size: once; V: TRBV29-1; D: TRBD2; J: TRBJ2-1; DNA: TGCAGCGTTCATTGGGCGGGAGCCTACAATGAGCAGTTCTTC; CDR3: CSVHWAGAYNEQFF
size: NA; V: TRBV5-5; D: NA; J: TRBJ1-5; DNA: TGTGCCAGCAGCTTGTCGGCAGGGGACAATCAGCCCCAGCATTTT; CDR3: CASSLSAGDNQPQHF
size: NA; V: TRBV6-5; D: NA; J: TRBJ2-1; DNA: TGTGCCAGCAGGCCGGGACTTCCTCTCTACAATGAGCAGTTCTTC; CDR3: CASRPGLPLYNEQFF
size: NA; V: TRBV4-3; D: NA; J: TRBJ2-3; DNA: TGCGCCAGCAGCCAAGTGCTTCGGGGCACAGATACGCAGTATTTT; CDR3: CASSQVLRGTDTQYF
size: NA; V: TRBV24-1; D: TRBD2; J: TRBJ2-1; DNA: TGTGCCACCCGGGGAGGGGAAGGGGCCTACAATGAGCAGTTCTTC; CDR3: CATRGGEGAYNEQFF
size: NA; V: TRBV27; D: NA; J: TRBJ1-1; DNA: TGTGCCAGCAGTTTAGCCAATAGACAGTGGAACACTGAAGCTTTCTTT; CDR3: CASSLANRQWNTEAFF
size: once; V: TRBV9; D: TRBD1; J: TRBJ2-3; DNA: TGTGCCAGCAGTGGGGGCCTTCCGGGACAGGGAAGGTATAGCACAGATACGCAGTATTTT; CDR3: CASSGGLPGQGRYSTDTQYF
size: NA; V: TRBV7-8; D: TRBD1; J: TRBJ1-6; DNA: TGTGCCAGCAGCTTAGTTTTTATAGGACAGGTCAAAGATTCACCCCTCCACTTT; CDR3: CASSLVFIGQVKDSPLHF
size: NA; V: TRBV12-5; D: NA; J: TRBJ1-1; DNA: TGTGCTAGTGGAATAATGAACACTGAAGCTTTCTTT; CDR3: CASGIMNTEAFF
size: NA; V: TRBV5-5; D: TRBD1; J: TRBJ1-1; DNA: TGTGCCAGCATCCTACAGGGGGCGTGGACTGAAGCTTTCTTT; CDR3: CASILQGAWTEAFF
size: NA; V: TRBV11-2; D: NA; J: TRBJ1-2; DNA: TGTGCCAGCAGCCAACAGGGACCTGGCTACACCTTC; CDR3: CASSQQGPGYTF
size: NA; V: TRBV24-1; D: NA; J: TRBJ1-3; DNA: TGTGCCACCAGTGATCGAACAGGGACTGGAAACACCATATATTTT; CDR3: CATSDRTGTGNTIYF
size: NA; V: TRBV6-5; D: NA; J: TRBJ2-7; DNA: TGTGCCAGCAGTTACGAAAGGGGCCGTCAGACTGGGCAGTACTTC; CDR3: CASSYERGRQTGQYF
size: NA; V: TRBV25-1; D: TRBD1; J: TRBJ1-2; DNA: TGTGCCAGCACCCAACAGGGGGCCAGCTATGGCTACACCTTC; CDR3: CASTQQGASYGYTF
size: once; V: TRBV15; D: TRBD1; J: TRBJ2-6; DNA: TGTGCGACAGGGGCGGGGTCTGGGGCCAACGTCCTGACTTTC; CDR3: CATGAGSGANVLTF
size: once; V: TRBV4-3; D: NA; J: TRBJ2-7; DNA: TGCGCCAGCAGCCAAAGAGAAAGTGTTATATACGAGCAGTACTTC; CDR3: CASSQRESVIYEQYF
size: NA; V: TRBV12-2; D: NA; J: TRBJ2-7; DNA: TGTGCAAGTCGCTTAGGACAGGGCCTCCCCTACGAGCAGTACTTC; CDR3: CASRLGQGLPYEQYF
size: NA; V: TRBV25-1; D: TRBD2; J: TRBJ2-7; DNA: TGTGCCAGCACCCCGACTAGCTCCCACGAGCAGTACTTC; CDR3: CASTPTSSHEQYF
size: NA; V: TRBV24-1; D: TRBD2; J: TRBJ2-3; DNA: TGTGCCACCTCTAAGGGACTAGCGGGGTCGACAGATACGCAGTATTTT; CDR3: CATSKGLAGSTDTQYF
size: NA; V: TRBV12-3/TRBV12-4; D: NA; J: TRBJ1-3; DNA: TGTGCCAGCACCACGACAGTCGGTAACACCATATATTTT; CDR3: CASTTTVGNTIYF
size: NA; V: TRBV24-1; D: NA; J: TRBJ1-4; DNA: TGTGCCACCAGGACTCTGCGGGGGCCTAATGAAAAACTGTTTTTT; CDR3: CATRTLRGPNEKLFF
size: NA; V: TRBV24-1; D: TRBD1; J: TRBJ2-3; DNA: TGTGCCACCAGTGGGGGAAGACAGGGTCGGACAGATACGCAGTATTTT; CDR3: CATSGGRQGRTDTQYF
size: NA; V: TRBV6-5; D: TRBD2; J: TRBJ2-7; DNA: TGTGCCAGCAGTCTGGGAGGGGTGGCCGAGCAGTACTTC; CDR3: CASSLGGVAEQYF
size: NA; V: TRBV3-1/TRBV3-2; D: TRBD2; J: TRBJ2-2; DNA: TGTGCCAGCAGCCAAGATCTACACTATCGACTAGCCGGCAGCTCGGAGCTGTTTTTT; CDR3: CASSQDLHYRLAGSSELFF
size: NA; V: TRBV7-9; D: TRBD1; J: TRBJ1-2; DNA: TGTGCCAGCAGCATCGGACAGGGTGACTATGGCTACACCTTC; CDR3: CASSIGQGDYGYTF
size: NA; V: TRBV9; D: NA; J: TRBJ2-3; DNA: TGTGCCAGCAGCGGCGGACTCCATTCAACAGATACGCAGTATTTT; CDR3: CASSGGLHSTDTQYF
size: NA; V: TRBV2; D: NA; J: TRBJ1-4; DNA: TGTGCCAGCAGTGGTCCCGACCAGGGTCTGGAGGGAGCACACCGCGGGGGAGATGAAAAACTGTTTTTT; CDR3: CASSGPDQGLEGAHRGGDEKLFF
size: NA; V: TRBV5-1; D: NA; J: TRBJ1-1; DNA: TGCGCCAGCAGCCGGGTCGGTACTACTGAAGCTTTCTTT; CDR3: CASSRVGTTEAFF
size: once; V: TRBV11-2; D: TRBD2; J: TRBJ2-1; DNA: TGTGCCAGCAGCCGACTAGCGGGGGGGCGGGAGGCGCAGTTCTTC; CDR3: CASSRLAGGREAQFF
size: NA; V: TRBV3-1/TRBV3-2; D: TRBD1; J: TRBJ1-6; DNA: TGTGCCAGCAGGACGAACAGGGGAATGTCACCCCTCCACTTT; CDR3: CASRTNRGMSPLHF
size: once; V: TRBV19; D: TRBD1; J: TRBJ2-1; DNA: TGTGCCAGTAGTACCAGAGACAGGGTCCATGAGCAGTTCTTC; CDR3: CASSTRDRVHEQFF
size: NA; V: TRBV5-1; D: NA; J: TRBJ2-1; DNA: TGCGCCAGCAGACAGGACCCGGACAGAGAGTTCAACTCCTACAATGAGCAGTTCTTC; CDR3: CASRQDPDREFNSYNEQFF
size: NA; V: TRBV11-3; D: TRBD2; J: TRBJ2-1; DNA: TGTGCCAGCAGCTTACTAGCGGGAGGCGGGGCCAATGAGCAGTTCTTC; CDR3: CASSLLAGGGANEQFF
size: NA; V: TRBV7-8; D: TRBD1; J: TRBJ1-2; DNA: TGTGCCAGCAGCCAGATCGGGGGACAGGGGGAATCCTATGGCTACACCTTC; CDR3: CASSQIGGQGESYGYTF
size: few; V: TRBV9; D: NA; J: TRBJ2-3; DNA: TGTGCCAGCAGCGTTACACCGGGAGCCCAAACCGCTAGCACAGATACGCAGTATTTT; CDR3: CASSVTPGAQTASTDTQYF
size: NA; V: TRBV9; D: TRBD2; J: TRBJ2-5; DNA: TGTGCCAGCAGAGCGCCGGGAGGGGAAGAGACCCAGTACTTC; CDR3: CASRAPGGEETQYF
size: NA; V: TRBV28; D: TRBD1; J: TRBJ1-2; DNA: TGTGCCAGCAGTCCTCCCTCGGCAGGGGGCTATGGCTACACCTTC; CDR3: CASSPPSAGGYGYTF
size: NA; V: TRBV15; D: TRBD2; J: TRBJ2-2; DNA: TGTGCCACCAGCAGGGGACTAGCGGGACGGGCCGGGGAGCTGTTTTTT; CDR3: CATSRGLAGRAGELFF